This TCR beta chain was profiled in a study of T cells in women clearing cervical HPV infection. About the study: Case blood drawn at lesion detection; control blood after infection cleared.

Study observations and caveats: TRBV6-7 abundance was lower in cases than controls (around 0.11% versus 0.15%). CIN3+ cases had significantly higher TCR repertoire richness than controls, but evenness did not differ.

TCRdb's copy holds only in-frame clones and misses some; the assay was immunoSEQ multiplex PCR. The sample's table shows tens of thousands of clones. On this clone: What it recognizes is unknown. Read data end 3 residues before the CDR3 end; the end is taken from the germline J gene.

The CDR3 has 15 amino acids. CDR1 and CDR2 from the germline V gene are SSHAT and FNYEAQ (reference sequence). Prevalent HPV16 infections were excluded; only incident single HPV16 infections included. J is TRBJ1-2 and V is TRBV7-7; 10 nucleotides line up with TRBD1. This clonotype originated in a woman between 18 and 75 years old with a cervical HPV16 infection that either progressed to CIN3+ or cleared (not recorded which). Sample: blood buffy coat. CDR3 bases read: TGTGCCAGCAGCTTGGGGACAGGGGCTGATATGGAC. Protein sequence: CASSLGTGADMD. The CDR3, in full, reads CASSLGTGADMDYTF.